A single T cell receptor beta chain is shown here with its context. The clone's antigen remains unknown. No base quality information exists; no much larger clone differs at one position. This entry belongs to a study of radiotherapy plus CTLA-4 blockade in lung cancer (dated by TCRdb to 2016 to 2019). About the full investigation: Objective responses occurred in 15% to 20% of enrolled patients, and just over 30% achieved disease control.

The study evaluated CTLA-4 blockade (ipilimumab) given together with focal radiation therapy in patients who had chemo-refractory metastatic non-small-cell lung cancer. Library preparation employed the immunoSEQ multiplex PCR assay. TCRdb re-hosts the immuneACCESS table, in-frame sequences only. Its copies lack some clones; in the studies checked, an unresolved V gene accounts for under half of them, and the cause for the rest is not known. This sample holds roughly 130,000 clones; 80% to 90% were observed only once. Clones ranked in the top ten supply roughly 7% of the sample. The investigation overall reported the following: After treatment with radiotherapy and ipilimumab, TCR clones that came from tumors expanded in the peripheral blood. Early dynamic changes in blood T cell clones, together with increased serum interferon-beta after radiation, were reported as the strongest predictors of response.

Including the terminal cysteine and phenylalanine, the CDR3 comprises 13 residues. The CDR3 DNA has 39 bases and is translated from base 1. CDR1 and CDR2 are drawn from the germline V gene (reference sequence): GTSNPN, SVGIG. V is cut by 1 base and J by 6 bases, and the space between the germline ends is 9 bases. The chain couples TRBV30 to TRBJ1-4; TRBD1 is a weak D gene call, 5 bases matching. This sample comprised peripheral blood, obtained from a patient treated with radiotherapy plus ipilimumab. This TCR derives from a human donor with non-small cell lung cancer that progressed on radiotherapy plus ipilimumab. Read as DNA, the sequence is TGTGCCTGGAGTGGGCAGGGTTATGAAAAACTGTTTTTT. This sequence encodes CAWSGQGYEKLFF.